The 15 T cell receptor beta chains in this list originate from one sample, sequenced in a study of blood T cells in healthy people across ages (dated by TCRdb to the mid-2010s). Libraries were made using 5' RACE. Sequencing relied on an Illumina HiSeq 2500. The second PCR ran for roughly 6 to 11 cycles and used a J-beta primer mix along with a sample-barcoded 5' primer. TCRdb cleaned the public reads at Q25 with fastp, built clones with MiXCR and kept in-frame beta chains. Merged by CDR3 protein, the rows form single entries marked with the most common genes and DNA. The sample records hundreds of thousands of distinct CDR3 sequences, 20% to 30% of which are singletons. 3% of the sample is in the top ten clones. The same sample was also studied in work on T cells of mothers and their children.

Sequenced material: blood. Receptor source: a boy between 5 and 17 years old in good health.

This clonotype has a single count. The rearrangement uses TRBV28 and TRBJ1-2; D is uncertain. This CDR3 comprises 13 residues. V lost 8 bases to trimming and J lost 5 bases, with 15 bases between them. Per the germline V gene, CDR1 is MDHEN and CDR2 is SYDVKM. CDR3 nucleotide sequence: TGTGCCAGCTCCCCAACGGATTTATATGGCTACACCTTC. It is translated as CASSPTDLYGYTF.

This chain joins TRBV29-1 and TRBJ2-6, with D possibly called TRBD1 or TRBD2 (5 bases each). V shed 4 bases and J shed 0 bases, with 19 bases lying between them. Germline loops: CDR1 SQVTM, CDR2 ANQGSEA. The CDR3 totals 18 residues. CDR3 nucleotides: TGCAGCGTTGCCGGGACGTGGGGCGCAAACTCTGGGGCCAACGTCCTGACTTTC. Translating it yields CSVAGTWGANSGANVLTF.

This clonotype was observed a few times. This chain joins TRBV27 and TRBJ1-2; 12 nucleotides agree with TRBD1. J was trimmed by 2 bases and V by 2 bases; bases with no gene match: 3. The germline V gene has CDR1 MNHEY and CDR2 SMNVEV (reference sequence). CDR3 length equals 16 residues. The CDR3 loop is CASSLGGQGANYGYTF. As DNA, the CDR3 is TGTGCCAGCAGTTTAGGGGGACAGGGGGCAAACTATGGCTACACCTTC.

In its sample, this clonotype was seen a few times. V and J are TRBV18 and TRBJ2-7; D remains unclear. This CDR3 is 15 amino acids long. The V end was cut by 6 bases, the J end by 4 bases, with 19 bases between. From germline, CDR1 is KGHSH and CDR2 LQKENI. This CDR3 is CASSHRVQASYEQYF. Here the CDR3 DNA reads TGTGCCAGCTCCCACCGTGTGCAGGCCTCGTACGAGCAGTACTTC.

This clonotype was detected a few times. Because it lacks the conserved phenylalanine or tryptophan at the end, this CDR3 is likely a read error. DNA of the CDR3: TGTGCCAGCAGCCCCCGACACTCTGGAAACACCATATATATT. Translating it yields CASSPRHSGNTIYI. V is TRBV13 and J is TRBJ1-3; D gene unclear. Germline CDR1 and CDR2: PRHDT and FYEKMQ (reference sequence). Between the trimmed V and J ends, which lost 5 bases and 0 bases, there was a span of 8 bases. The CDR3 spans 14 residues.

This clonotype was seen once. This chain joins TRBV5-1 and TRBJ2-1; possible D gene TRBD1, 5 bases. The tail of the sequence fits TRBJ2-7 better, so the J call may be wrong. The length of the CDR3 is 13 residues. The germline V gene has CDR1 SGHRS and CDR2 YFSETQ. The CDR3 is CASSPDTAYEQYF. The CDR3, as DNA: TGCGCCAGCAGCCCGGACACCGCCTACGAGCAGTACTTC.

The CDR3 nucleotides read TGTGCCAGCGGACCCGGGACTAGCCCAGAGACCCAGTACTTC. It codes for CASGPGTSPETQYF. The chain has TRBV27 and TRBJ2-5; TRBD2 agrees at 9 bases. CDR3 length equals 14 residues. Germline values: CDR1 MNHEY, CDR2 SMNVEV (reference sequence). Trimming removed 8 bases from V and 4 bases from J; junction bases left unmatched: 8.

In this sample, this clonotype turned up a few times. CDR3 DNA sequence: TGTGCCAGCAGCCAAGGGGTGGCGGGGGAAGAGACCCAGTACTTC. Translation: CASSQGVAGEETQYF. This chain links TRBV4-2 with TRBJ2-5; 7 bases line up with TRBD2. CDR1 is LGHNA and CDR2 is YNFKEQ in the germline V gene. Trimming took 1 base from V and 3 from J; bases not matched to a gene: 5. The CDR3 loop spans 15 amino acids.

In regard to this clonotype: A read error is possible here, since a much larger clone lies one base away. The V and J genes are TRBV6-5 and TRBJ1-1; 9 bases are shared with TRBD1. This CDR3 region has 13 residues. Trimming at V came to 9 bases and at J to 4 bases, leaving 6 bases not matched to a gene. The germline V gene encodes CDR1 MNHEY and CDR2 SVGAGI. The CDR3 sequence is CARSLQGATEAFF. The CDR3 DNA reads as TGTGCCAGGAGCTTACAGGGGGCCACTGAAGCTTTCTTT.

CDR3 in amino acids: CAIKVAGGDNEQFF. Here the CDR3 DNA reads TGTGCCATCAAGGTAGCGGGGGGCGACAATGAGCAGTTCTTC. The chain has TRBV10-3 and TRBJ2-1; 10 positions match TRBD2. The V gene's germline CDR1 is ENHRY and CDR2 SYGVKD. This CDR3 has 14 amino acids. Losses at the gene ends were 7 bases for V and 5 bases for J; bases not matched to a gene: 5.

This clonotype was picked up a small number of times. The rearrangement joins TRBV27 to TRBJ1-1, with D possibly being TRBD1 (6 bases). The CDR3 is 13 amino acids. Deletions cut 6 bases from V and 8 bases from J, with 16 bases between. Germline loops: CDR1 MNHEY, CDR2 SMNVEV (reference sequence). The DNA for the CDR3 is TGTGCCAGCAGATTTATCGGACAGAAAGAAGCTTTCTTT. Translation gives CASRFIGQKEAFF.

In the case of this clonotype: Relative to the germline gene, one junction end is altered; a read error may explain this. The CDR3 reads CASSPGNTLYF. CDR3 in DNA: TGTGCCAGCAGTCCGGGAAACACCCTATATTTT. The chain employs TRBV28 and TRBJ1-3; no clear D. The CDR3 spans 11 residues. Per the germline V gene, CDR1 is MDHEN and CDR2 is SYDVKM.

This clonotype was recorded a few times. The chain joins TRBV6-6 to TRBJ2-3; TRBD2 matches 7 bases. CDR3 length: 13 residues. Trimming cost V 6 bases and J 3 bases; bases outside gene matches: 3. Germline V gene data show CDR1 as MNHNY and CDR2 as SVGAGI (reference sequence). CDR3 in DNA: TGTGCCAGCAGCCACGGGAGGACAGATACGCAGTATTTT. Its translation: CASSHGRTDTQYF.

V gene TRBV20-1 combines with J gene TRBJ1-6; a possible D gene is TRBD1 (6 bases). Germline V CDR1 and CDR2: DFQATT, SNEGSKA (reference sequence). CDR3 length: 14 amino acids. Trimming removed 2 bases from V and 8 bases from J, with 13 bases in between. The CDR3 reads CSARPGQGDSPLHF. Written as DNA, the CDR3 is TGCAGTGCTAGACCGGGACAAGGGGATTCACCCCTCCACTTT.

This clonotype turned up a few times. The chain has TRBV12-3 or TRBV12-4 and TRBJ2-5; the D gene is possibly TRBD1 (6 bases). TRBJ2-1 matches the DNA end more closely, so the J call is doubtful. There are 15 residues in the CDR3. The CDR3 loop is CASSFSRTDYNEQFF. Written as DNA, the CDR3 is TGTGCCAGCAGTTTTAGCCGGACAGACTACAATGAGCAGTTCTTC.